This T cell receptor (beta chain) originates from a study of T cells in Graves' hyperthyroidism and ophthalmopathy. Study observations and caveats: Classification by a 13 V-J model distinguished ophthalmopathy from stable hyperthyroidism.

This clonotype was counted ten times or more. Its antigen is not identified. CDR3 length equals 14 residues. Germline V lookup: CDR1 DFQATT, CDR2 SNEGSKA (reference sequence). Trimming removed 5 bases from V and 1 base from J; junction bases left unmatched: 7. Amplified TCR beta CDR3 regions came from RNA transcripts. The study used the HTBI primer set for a first-round RT-PCR of the TCR CDR3. TCRdb re-called the multiplex PCR reads through MiXCR, storing one row per CDR3 protein. The table has approximately 400,000 distinct CDR3 sequences, about 15% seen once. This sequence joins TRBV20-1 and TRBJ2-5; 7 nucleotides match TRBD1. The sequence derives from a woman in her thirties with Graves' hyperthyroidism. Material: blood. This CDR3 is CSAVTGEAQETQYF. Written as DNA, the CDR3 is TGCAGTGCTGTTACAGGGGAAGCCCAAGAGACCCAGTACTTC.